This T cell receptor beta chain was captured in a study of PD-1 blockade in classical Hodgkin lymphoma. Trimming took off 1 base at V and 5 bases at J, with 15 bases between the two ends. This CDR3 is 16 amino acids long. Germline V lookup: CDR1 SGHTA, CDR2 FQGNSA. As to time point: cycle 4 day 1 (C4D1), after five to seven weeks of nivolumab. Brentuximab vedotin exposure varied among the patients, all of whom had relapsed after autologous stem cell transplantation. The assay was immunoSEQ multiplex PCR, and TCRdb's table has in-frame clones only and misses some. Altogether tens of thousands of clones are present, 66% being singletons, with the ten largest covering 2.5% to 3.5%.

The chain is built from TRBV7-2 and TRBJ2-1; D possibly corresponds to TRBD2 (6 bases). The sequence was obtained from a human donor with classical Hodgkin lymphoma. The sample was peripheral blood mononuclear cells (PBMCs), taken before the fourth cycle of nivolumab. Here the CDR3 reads CASSLDPPGEDNEQFF. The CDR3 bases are TGTGCCAGCAGCTTAGATCCTCCGGGAGAGGACAATGAGCAGTTCTTC.